This TCR beta chain was retrieved from a study of blood T cell repertoires in COVID-19. About the study: There were acute and convalescent COVID-19 samples, and they came from the United States, Italy and Spain. T cells, B-cell-depleted T cells, or PBMCs supplied cDNA or gDNA.

Germline V gene data show CDR1 as MDHEN and CDR2 as SYDVKM. The junction had 9 bases not matched to a gene; V was cut back by 5 bases and J by 0 bases. The CDR3 is made up of 19 amino acids. Original methodology: Nucleated cell number was recorded as an estimate derived from reference gene primer amplification. The table came from immunoSEQ multiplex PCR; TCRdb's copy has only in-frame clones and leaves some out. The V and J calls and clone size are taken from that table; D and trimming were inferred from the DNA. The sample includes 150,000 to 200,000 clones, roughly 80% of them seen just once. Seattle participants joined during active infection and were tracked over time.

The receptor was isolated from a woman in her seventies with COVID-19, enrolled during active disease. The genes are TRBV28 and TRBJ2-1, with 14 positions matching TRBD2. Sequenced material: peripheral blood. CDR3 nucleotide sequence: TGTGCCAGCAGTGCGCCGGGACTAGCGGGAGCGGGCTCCTACAATGAGCAGTTCTTC. It encodes CASSAPGLAGAGSYNEQFF.